This TCR beta chain was documented in a study of blood T cells in healthy people across ages. In the study overall: Per every two T cells, about one barcoded beta molecule was captured by template switching.

General observations from the study: Compared with aged donors, long-lived donors showed fewer expanded clones, suggesting selection.

Using a J-beta primer mix together with a sample-barcoded 5' primer, a second PCR was run for roughly 6 to 12 cycles. TCRdb re-derived calls from the 5' RACE reads in MiXCR, one entry per CDR3 protein. The sample has around 1,700,000 distinct CDR3 sequences, 25% to 30% seen once. Worth noting for this clonotype: The antigen remains unidentified.

Germline-derived CDR1 and CDR2 are MNHEY and SVGAGI. This CDR3 is built from 15 residues. V was cut by 2 bases and J by 1 base, with 9 bases left in between. The clonotype comes from a woman aged 30 to 39 in good health. V usage is TRBV6-5 and J usage is TRBJ2-1; D uncertain. The specimen sequenced was blood. The CDR3: CASSYALGSYNEQFF. The CDR3 DNA reads TGTGCCAGCAGTTACGCCCTGGGTTCCTACAATGAGCAGTTCTTC.